This T cell receptor beta chain was sequenced in a study of cytomegalovirus exposure and HLA in healthy donors. Findings and limits, study-wide: Some V segments (TRBV6-2 and TRBV6-3 among them) were excluded as indistinguishable. In a later analysis, an Asian-associated ancestry cluster reportedly showed fewer N-insertions than the roughly 730-donor mean. Sequencing depth across donors, presence/absence analyses assumed, was roughly uniform.

As to this clone: What it recognizes is unknown.

Although they were nominally healthy when sampled, donors likely had unrecorded immune exposures. Germline CDR1 and CDR2: MGHRA and YSYEKL. V was clipped by 0 bases and J by 5 bases, with 13 bases between them. The CDR3 is made up of 15 amino acids. PCR employed 60 Vbeta and 13 Jbeta primers. Clones were read by immunoSEQ multiplex PCR, and TCRdb kept only the in-frame ones, dropping some. The sample consists of some 150,000 clones, 50% to 75% of them appearing once. Sequencing was carried out using PBMCs. The chain links TRBV4-1 to TRBJ1-2; the D is unclear. The TCR sequence derives from a middle-aged woman in good health and CMV-seronegative. CDR3 in amino acids: CASSQDPTASYGYTF. The CDR3 bases are TGCGCCAGCAGCCAAGATCCTACCGCCTCTTATGGCTACACCTTC.